Shown below are 19 T cell receptor beta chains from a single sample sequenced in a study of PD-1 blockade in classical Hodgkin lymphoma. Regarding time point: cycle 4 day 1 (C4D1), after five to seven weeks of nivolumab. Following autologous stem cell transplantation, relapse occurred in every patient, and exposure to brentuximab vedotin varied. Researchers used magnetic negative selection to pull out pure CD4+ T cells from thawed PBMCs. The method was immunoSEQ multiplex PCR; TCRdb's version includes in-frame clones alone and lacks a portion of them. This table has over 10,000 clones, approximately 91% appearing once. The sequencing used CD4+ T cells from blood, collected before the fourth cycle of nivolumab. These receptors were obtained from a human donor with classical Hodgkin lymphoma.

J is TRBJ1-1 and V is TRBV25-1; TRBD1 aligns across 7 bases. CDR3 length equals 16 residues. Looked up from germline, CDR1 is MGHDK and CDR2 is SYGVNS. V shed 4 bases, J shed 1 base, and the junction held 9 bases outside the gene matches. The CDR3 here is CASSGQGTFSNTEAFF. The DNA for the CDR3 is TGTGCCAGCAGTGGACAGGGAACTTTCTCGAACACTGAAGCTTTCTTT.

This clone appeared a few times. This chain links TRBV7-9 with TRBJ1-4, with D tentatively TRBD1 (6 bases). Per the germline V gene, CDR1 is SEHNR and CDR2 is FQNEAQ (reference sequence). The CDR3 is 15 amino acids. The ends were cut back, 1 base at V and 3 bases at J, with 9 bases in the middle. In nucleotides, the CDR3 is TGTGCCAGCAGCTTAGACAGGGACGCTAATGAAAAACTGTTTTTT. This translates into CASSLDRDANEKLFF.

The V gene is TRBV7-9, the J gene TRBJ2-5; D perhaps matches TRBD1 (5 bases). V lost 5 bases, J lost 7 bases, and 20 bases lay in between. Germline V lookup: CDR1 SEHNR, CDR2 FQNEAQ (reference sequence). This CDR3 comprises 15 residues. The CDR3 DNA sequence: TGTGCCAGCAGCCTCACCCTGGGTAGGCAGGGGACCCAGTACTTC. Protein sequence: CASSLTLGRQGTQYF.

CDR3 sequence reads: CASSFGTGSIPREKLFF. The CDR3 region has the DNA TGTGCCAGCAGCTTCGGAACAGGGAGCATCCCGAGGGAAAAACTGTTTTTT. The chain links TRBV27 to TRBJ1-4; D might be TRBD1 (6 bases). Trimming took 6 bases from V and 8 from J, leaving 25 bases between them. This CDR3 comprises 17 residues. Germline V lookup: CDR1 MNHEY, CDR2 SMNVEV (reference sequence).

The J gene is TRBJ1-6, the V gene TRBV5-4; no reliable D call. Germline assignment: CDR1 SGHNT and CDR2 YYREEE (reference sequence). This CDR3 has 17 amino acids. Trimming pared 3 bases from V and 8 bases from J, leaving 21 bases between. In nucleotides, the CDR3 is TGTGCCAGCAGCTCCCGCTTGCGGACGCAACGGGATTCACCCCTCCACTTT. Its translation: CASSSRLRTQRDSPLHF.

The chain joins TRBV28 to TRBJ2-7; TRBD2 is a possible D gene (7 bases). V lost 7 bases, J lost 3 bases, and 13 bases lay in between. The germline gives CDR1 MDHEN, CDR2 SYDVKM. The CDR3 is 13 residues long. CDR3 bases: TGTGCCAGCATGGGGGGGGGCCTCTACGAGCAGTACTTC. Its protein product is CASMGGGLYEQYF.

The chain uses TRBV7-3 and TRBJ2-1, with D perhaps being TRBD1 or TRBD2 (5 bases each). This CDR3 region has 16 residues. Trimming left V 2 bases short and J 2 bases short, with 13 bases between. The germline V gene encodes CDR1 SGHTA and CDR2 FQGTGA. CDR3 coding DNA: TGTGCCAGCAGCTTATTCGGGGCCGTTACCTACAATGAGCAGTTCTTC. Protein sequence: CASSLFGAVTYNEQFF. Together with reference TRBV7-3 and TRBJ2-1, the CDR3 gives the full variable domain: GAGVSQTPSNKVTEKGKYVELRCDPISGHTALYWYRQSLGQGPEFLIYFQGTGAADDSGLPNDRFFAVRPEGSVSTLKIQRTERGDSAVYLCASSLFGAVTYNEQFFGPGTRLTVL.

The CDR3 loop reads CASSVTGEKLFF. The CDR3 nucleotides read TGTGCCAGCAGCGTTACAGGGGAAAAACTGTTTTTT. The J gene is TRBJ1-4, the V gene TRBV9; D may be TRBD1 (6 bases). The CDR3 runs to 12 residues. The V gene lost 2 bases and the J gene lost 8 bases, with 7 bases spanning the gap. Per the germline V gene, CDR1 is SGDLS and CDR2 is YYNGEE.

The rearrangement uses TRBV5-6 and TRBJ1-5, with 10 nucleotides matching TRBD1. J lost 6 bases, V lost 1 base, and 4 bases had no gene match. Looked up from germline, CDR1 is SGHDT and CDR2 is YYEEEE. CDR3 length: 15 amino acids. The CDR3 loop is CASSLKGQGVQPQHF. In DNA, the CDR3 is TGTGCCAGCAGCTTGAAAGGACAGGGGGTTCAGCCCCAGCATTTT.

The chain has TRBV2 and TRBJ2-7; D gene unclear. The length of the CDR3 is 14 residues. The germline gives CDR1 SNHLY, CDR2 FYNNEI. Trimming cost V 2 bases and J 0 bases, with 8 bases left between them. The CDR3 protein is CASSESPNSYEQYF. The CDR3 nucleotides are TGTGCCAGCAGTGAATCGCCCAACTCCTACGAGCAGTACTTC.

The chain employs TRBV7-3 and TRBJ2-6, with a tentative D call TRBD1 (6 bases). Germline V gene lookup returns CDR1 SGHTA and CDR2 FQGTGA. Deletions cut 5 bases from V and 0 bases from J, with 14 bases between. This CDR3 contains 17 residues. CDR3 protein: CASSRNLGGSGANVLTF. Written as DNA, the CDR3 is TGTGCCAGCAGCCGGAATTTAGGGGGCTCTGGGGCCAACGTCCTGACTTTC. The full variable domain, rest sourced from reference TRBV7-3 and TRBJ2-6, is GAGVSQTPSNKVTEKGKYVELRCDPISGHTALYWYRQSLGQGPEFLIYFQGTGAADDSGLPNDRFFAVRPEGSVSTLKIQRTERGDSAVYLCASSRNLGGSGANVLTFGAGSRLTVL.

The chain is built from TRBV30 and TRBJ2-5; D possibly corresponds to TRBD1 (5 bases). The ends were cut back, 0 bases at V and 2 bases at J, with 13 bases in the middle. The CDR3 has 15 residues. Germline CDR1 is GTSNPN and CDR2 is SVGIG (reference sequence). The CDR3 DNA reads as TGTGCCTGGAGTGTACCCAGGGTGGGGCAAGAGACCCAGTACTTC. Translation gives CAWSVPRVGQETQYF.

The rearrangement joins TRBV27 to TRBJ2-2, with D perhaps matching TRBD1 (5 bases). The CDR3 is made up of 16 amino acids. Germline V gene lookup returns CDR1 MNHEY and CDR2 SMNVEV (reference sequence). V was cut by 3 bases and J by 4 bases, with 15 bases left in between. The CDR3 nucleotides are TGTGCCAGCAGTTTCGGATTGACAGAGGTCACCGGGGAGCTGTTTTTT. Residues: CASSFGLTEVTGELFF.

The gene calls are TRBV4-1 and TRBJ2-5; D is ambiguous. V lost 4 bases and J 0 bases, leaving 12 bases between the germline ends. The CDR3 spans 15 residues. In germline, CDR1 is MGHRA, CDR2 YSYEKL. The CDR3 region is CASSRETPYQETQYF. In nucleotides, the CDR3 is TGCGCCAGCAGCCGTGAGACGCCGTACCAAGAGACCCAGTACTTC.

The chain is built from TRBV5-4 and TRBJ2-5, with D tentatively TRBD1 (7 bases). Germline V gives CDR1 SGHNT, CDR2 YYREEE (reference sequence). Trimming took 6 bases from V and 4 from J, leaving 13 bases between them. This CDR3 contains 13 residues. The CDR3 spells CASTPQGGETQYF. Here the CDR3 DNA reads TGTGCCAGCACCCCCCAGGGGGGAGAGACCCAGTACTTC.

This clone was seen a handful of times. The J gene is TRBJ2-7, the V gene TRBV30; D might be TRBD1 or TRBD2, each matching 5 bases. Between the trimmed V and J ends, which lost 3 bases and 3 bases, there was a span of 12 bases. The germline CDR1 and CDR2 sequences are GTSNPN and SVGIG (reference sequence). CDR3 size: 13 residues. The DNA of the CDR3 is TGTGCCTGGAGCCGAGGGGACCTCTACGAGCAGTACTTC. Translated, it gives CAWSRGDLYEQYF.

This chain uses TRBV5-1 with TRBJ2-5; possibly TRBD1 for D (6 bases). Trimming took off 7 bases at V and 4 bases at J, with 17 bases between the two ends. Germline V lookup: CDR1 SGHRS, CDR2 YFSETQ. This CDR3 spans 14 amino acids. CDR3 nucleotide sequence: TGCGCCAGCTACCGAGGCCGAGGGGGAGAGACCCAGTACTTC. Translating gives CASYRGRGGETQYF.

The V gene is TRBV5-5, the J gene TRBJ1-4, with 8 bases that match TRBD1. Per the germline V gene, CDR1 is SGHKS and CDR2 is YYEKEE (reference sequence). The trim removed 2 bases at V and 11 bases at J, leaving 5 bases unmatched. This CDR3 region has 13 residues. The CDR3 protein is CASSLRTGQKLFF. CDR3 DNA: TGTGCCAGCAGCTTAAGGACAGGGCAGAAACTGTTTTTT.

The chain couples TRBV19 to TRBJ1-5; no definite D call. CDR1 and CDR2 from the germline V gene are LNHDA and SQIVND (reference sequence). The CDR3 runs 12 residues. The V end was cut by 6 bases, the J end by 7 bases, with 10 bases between. In DNA form, the CDR3 reads TGTGCCAGTAGCCCCCGTAAGCAGCCCCAGCATTTT. Residues: CASSPRKQPQHF. Full variable domain (rest looked up from reference TRBV19 and TRBJ1-5): DGGITQSPKYLFRKEGQNVTLSCEQNLNHDAMYWYRQDPGQGLRLIYYSQIVNDFQKGDIAEGYSVSREKKESFPLTVTSAQKNPTAFYLCASSPRKQPQHFGDGTRLSIL.